One and the same sample provided the 5 T cell receptor beta chains below, sequenced in a study of T cell responses to AZD1222 COVID-19 vaccine. The method was immunoSEQ multiplex PCR; TCRdb's version includes in-frame clones alone and lacks a portion of them. The sample comprises over 100,000 clones, more than 85% of which are singletons, and roughly 4.7% rests with the top ten. Sequenced material: peripheral blood, taken on day 0 of AZD1222 vaccination. The receptors come from an adult in good health.

This chain uses TRBV28 with TRBJ2-7; D gene ambiguous. CDR3 length equals 13 residues. From germline, CDR1 is MDHEN and CDR2 SYDVKM. V gave up 5 bases and J gave up 3 bases, with 11 bases separating them. CDR3 protein: CASSPRINYEQYF. In DNA, the CDR3 is TGTGCCAGCAGTCCGAGGATAAACTACGAGCAGTACTTC.

The chain carries TRBV6-5 and TRBJ1-2; tentatively, D is TRBD1 (5 bases). V was shortened by 5 bases and J by 8 bases, with 15 bases between the two germline ends. CDR3 length: 13 residues. The germline gives CDR1 MNHEY, CDR2 SVGAGI. CDR3 DNA: TGTGCCAGCAGTAGTATGGGTAGGGGAGGCTACACCTTC. Translated, it gives CASSSMGRGGYTF.

The chain joins TRBV2 to TRBJ1-4; tentatively, D is TRBD1 (5 bases). Looked up from germline, CDR1 is SNHLY and CDR2 is FYNNEI. This CDR3 spans 14 amino acids. V lost 6 bases, J lost 3 bases, and 11 bases lay in between. CDR3 region: CASRVGVANEKLFF. DNA of the CDR3: TGTGCCAGCAGGGTGGGGGTGGCTAATGAAAAACTGTTTTTT.

The chain couples TRBV7-2 to TRBJ1-2; D is uncertain. The V and J ends lost 4 bases and 3 bases respectively, with 12 bases between them. In germline, CDR1 is SGHTA, CDR2 FQGNSA. The CDR3 length is 14 residues. The CDR3 coding sequence is TGTGCCAGCAGCTCAGTCGGAGCTGACTATGGCTACACCTTC. Its translation: CASSSVGADYGYTF.

The rearrangement uses TRBV19 and TRBJ1-2; D gene ambiguous. Germline CDR1 and CDR2: LNHDA and SQIVND (reference sequence). The CDR3 runs to 13 residues. The germline V and J ends were trimmed by 7 bases and 7 bases, with 16 bases remaining between them. CDR3 amino acids: CASTLSSRSGYTF. The CDR3 nucleotides read TGTGCCAGTACCCTGTCGAGCCGTAGTGGCTACACCTTC. The whole variable domain, remainder taken from reference TRBV19 and TRBJ1-2, is DGGITQSPKYLFRKEGQNVTLSCEQNLNHDAMYWYRQDPGQGLRLIYYSQIVNDFQKGDIAEGYSVSREKKESFPLTVTSAQKNPTAFYLCASTLSSRSGYTFGSGTRLTVV.